This T cell receptor beta chain was captured by sequencing in a study of T-cell memory formation after mild COVID-19. There are 15 residues in the CDR3. The V and J ends lost 4 bases and 1 base respectively, with 11 bases between them. Germline V gene sequence: CDR1 LNHDA, CDR2 SQIVND (reference sequence). TCRdb passed the 5' RACE reads through MiXCR, listing each CDR3 protein once. Of approximately 45,000 distinct CDR3 sequences in the sample, roughly 6.6% are singletons; the top ten hold roughly 0.76%. This clonotype was detected a few times. Sequenced material: PBMCs or a T cell subset sorted from them (not recorded which). The sequence derives from an adult who had mild COVID-19 (a few samples of this study predate the infection). Cell type and time point are not known. The rearrangement uses TRBV19 and TRBJ1-5; D ambiguous. Here the CDR3 reads CASSSSAVSNQPQHF. CDR3 sequence (DNA): TGTGCCAGTAGTAGTTCGGCCGTCAGCAATCAGCCCCAGCATTTT.